These 32 T cell receptor beta chains were all obtained from the same sample, sequenced in a study of T cell responses to AZD1222 COVID-19 vaccine. Measured with immunoSEQ multiplex PCR; TCRdb has only the in-frame clones, and not every one. This table has 160,000 or so clones, approximately 90% appearing once. The sequencing here drew on peripheral blood, taken on day 0 of AZD1222 vaccination. The receptors stem from an adult in good health.

This sequence joins TRBV7-9 and TRBJ2-1, with D unclear. Germline V gives CDR1 SEHNR, CDR2 FQNEAQ (reference sequence). The germline V and J ends were trimmed by 9 bases and 6 bases, with 9 bases remaining between them. The CDR3 has 11 amino acids. The CDR3: CASDWANEQFF. CDR3 nucleotides: TGTGCCAGTGACTGGGCCAATGAGCAGTTCTTC. The full variable domain, in which reference TRBV7-9 and TRBJ2-1 provide the parts outside the CDR3, is DTGVSQNPRHKITKRGQNVTFRCDPISEHNRLYWYRQTLGQGPEFLTYFQNEAQLEKSRLLSDRFSAERPKGSFSTLEIQRTEQGDSAMYLCASDWANEQFFGPGTRLTVL.

This clone was found a few times. The chain recombines TRBV6-2 or TRBV6-3 with TRBJ2-7, with D possibly matching TRBD1 (5 bases). With 5 bases removed from V and 4 bases from J, the gap between germline ends came to 9 bases. CDR1 and CDR2 (germline): MNHEY, SVGEGT. The CDR3 totals 12 residues. The CDR3 nucleotides read TGTGCCAGCAGTAACCAGGGTTACGAGCAGTACTTC. Residues: CASSNQGYEQYF.

This clone was seen a handful of times. J is TRBJ1-5 and V is TRBV7-9, with D maybe TRBD1 (6 bases). The CDR3 spans 16 residues. V lost 5 bases to trimming and J lost 6 bases, with 20 bases between them. Germline assignment: CDR1 SEHNR and CDR2 FQNEAQ (reference sequence). CDR3: CASSPGAGRIGQPQHF. CDR3 nucleotide sequence: TGTGCCAGCAGCCCAGGGGCAGGGAGAATCGGTCAGCCCCAGCATTTT.

The rearrangement joins TRBV6-5 to TRBJ2-7; no clear D. Trimming removed 5 bases from V and 6 bases from J, with 14 bases in between. Germline CDR1 MNHEY, CDR2 SVGAGI. The CDR3 length is 13 residues. The CDR3 protein is CASSRDFKAEQYF. The CDR3 region has the DNA TGTGCCAGCAGTCGAGACTTCAAAGCCGAGCAGTACTTC.

The chain combines TRBV19 with TRBJ1-5; tentative D call: TRBD1 (5 bases). Germline CDR1 reads LNHDA; CDR2 reads SQIVND (reference sequence). V was clipped by 0 bases and J by 7 bases, with 10 bases between them. The CDR3 has 14 amino acids. In nucleotides, the CDR3 is TGTGCCAGTAGTATAGACGGGACCGCACAGCCCCAGCATTTT. Translated: CASSIDGTAQPQHF.

The chain combines TRBV27 with TRBJ1-6; 8 positions agree with TRBD1. Germline assignment: CDR1 MNHEY and CDR2 SMNVEV (reference sequence). The J segment lost 14 bases and the V segment lost 5 bases, leaving 11 bases of the junction unmatched. CDR3 length: 14 residues. The CDR3 here is CASSLTSDRVTLHF. In nucleotides, the CDR3 is TGTGCCAGCAGTCTAACATCGGACAGGGTAACCCTCCACTTT.

This sequence joins TRBV4-3 and TRBJ1-2, with no clear D. This CDR3 is 15 amino acids long. CDR1 and CDR2 from the germline V gene are LGHNA and YSLEER. The V end was cut by 4 bases, the J end by 4 bases, with 16 bases between. Here the CDR3 DNA reads TGCGCCAGCAGCCCCAAGGTGGCCCTCCCCTATGGCTACACCTTC. Translation: CASSPKVALPYGYTF.

The chain combines TRBV7-6 with TRBJ2-7; 7 bases map to TRBD2. This CDR3 comprises 15 residues. V lost 4 bases to trimming and J lost 2 bases; unmatched junction nucleotides: 8. CDR1 and CDR2 (germline): SGHVS, FNYEAQ. The CDR3 DNA reads as TGTGCCAGCAGCTCTTTCCCGGGGACTACCTACGAGCAGTACTTC. Translating it yields CASSSFPGTTYEQYF. Based on the CDR3 plus reference TRBV7-6 and TRBJ2-7, the full variable domain is GAGVSQSPRYKVTKRGQDVALRCDPISGHVSLYWYRQALGQGPEFLTYFNYEAQQDKSGLPNDRFSAERPEGSISTLTIQRTEQRDSAMYRCASSSFPGTTYEQYFGPGTRLTVT.

The chain employs TRBV3-1 (or the pseudogene TRBV3-2) and TRBJ1-2; D remains ambiguous. CDR1 LGHDT and CDR2 YNNKEL come from the germline V gene (reference sequence). This CDR3 contains 13 residues. The V gene lost 1 base and the J gene lost 3 bases, with 6 bases spanning the gap. The CDR3 DNA reads as TGTGCCAGCAGCCAAGGACGGTACTATGGCTACACCTTC. As protein: CASSQGRYYGYTF.

This clone was counted a single time. The chain couples TRBV3-1 (or the pseudogene TRBV3-2) to TRBJ2-7, with TRBD2 matching 11 bases. The germline CDR1 and CDR2 sequences are LGHDT and YNNKEL (reference sequence). The V segment lost 4 bases and the J segment 4 bases; nucleotides outside the gene matches: 9. This CDR3 region has 16 residues. The CDR3 loop reads CASSRRLAGIDYEQYF. CDR3 DNA: TGTGCCAGCAGCCGACGACTAGCGGGAATCGATTACGAGCAGTACTTC.

The V and J genes are TRBV27 and TRBJ2-7; TRBD2 aligns across 9 bases. Germline trimming cut 0 bases from V and 4 bases from J; bases unmatched to any gene: 7. CDR1 is MNHEY and CDR2 is SMNVEV in the germline V gene (reference sequence). The CDR3 spans 16 residues. CDR3 sequence reads: CASSLSISGSMYEQYF. CDR3 bases: TGTGCCAGCAGTTTATCGATTAGCGGGAGTATGTACGAGCAGTACTTC.

The chain employs TRBV6-5 and TRBJ2-7; 12 positions match TRBD1. This CDR3 is built from 13 residues. The J segment lost 7 bases and the V segment lost 9 bases, leaving 7 bases of the junction unmatched. Germline CDR1 MNHEY, CDR2 SVGAGI. The CDR3 loop is CASWGQGAIEQYF. The CDR3 coding sequence is TGTGCCAGTTGGGGACAGGGGGCGATTGAGCAGTACTTC.

The V call is TRBV29-1, the J call TRBJ2-7; D is unresolved. The CDR3 has 12 amino acids. Germline V gives CDR1 SQVTM, CDR2 ANQGSEA. Trimming cost V 3 bases and J 4 bases, with 10 bases left between them. CDR3 bases: TGCAGCGTTGAGTCCCAAGGATACGAGCAGTACTTC. It is translated as CSVESQGYEQYF.

The chain carries TRBV27 and TRBJ2-1, with 9 positions matching TRBD2. The CDR3 runs to 15 residues. Trimming removed 0 bases from V and 9 bases from J; junction bases left unmatched: 6. Germline V gene sequence: CDR1 MNHEY, CDR2 SMNVEV (reference sequence). DNA of the CDR3: TGTGCCAGCAGTTTATCGGCGGGAGGGCCCACTGAGCAGTTCTTC. Translation gives CASSLSAGGPTEQFF.

This clone was found once. This CDR3 is CASSPTGFHEQYF. Written as DNA, the CDR3 is TGTGCCAGCAGCCCAACGGGGTTCCACGAGCAGTACTTC. V is TRBV27 and J is TRBJ2-7; TRBD2 might be the D (5 bases). The CDR3 length is 13 residues. Germline V gives CDR1 MNHEY, CDR2 SMNVEV (reference sequence). V was cut by 6 bases and J by 5 bases, with 14 bases left in between.

The J gene is TRBJ1-1, the V gene TRBV28, with no clear D. V lost 6 bases to trimming and J lost 3 bases, with 20 bases between them. Germline CDR1 is MDHEN and CDR2 is SYDVKM. The CDR3 spans 16 residues. The CDR3 protein is CASRPSTGIWDTEAFF. CDR3 in DNA: TGTGCCAGCAGACCGTCAACGGGGATTTGGGACACTGAAGCTTTCTTT.

This chain joins TRBV13 and TRBJ2-2, with 12 nucleotides matching TRBD2. Losses at the gene ends were 6 bases for V and 11 bases for J; bases not matched to a gene: 10. Germline V lookup: CDR1 PRHDT, CDR2 FYEKMQ (reference sequence). The CDR3 consists of 15 residues. CDR3: CASSSTSGRSTELFF. DNA for the CDR3: TGTGCCAGCAGTTCGACTAGCGGGAGATCAACCGAGCTGTTTTTT.

This chain links TRBV2 with TRBJ2-3; 10 nucleotides agree with TRBD2. Germline CDR1 and CDR2: SNHLY and FYNNEI. This CDR3 comprises 14 residues. The ends lost 7 bases at V and 4 bases at J; junction bases unmatched: 5. The CDR3 DNA sequence: TGTGCCAGCAAGGAGCGGGAGGGTTCAGATACGCAGTATTTT. This sequence encodes CASKEREGSDTQYF.

The J gene is TRBJ1-6, the V gene TRBV12-3 or TRBV12-4; tentative D call: TRBD1 (5 bases). This CDR3 contains 13 residues. Between the trimmed V and J ends, which lost 6 bases and 9 bases, there was a span of 12 bases. This CDR3 reads CASRAGPTSPLHF. The CDR3 region has the DNA TGTGCCAGCAGAGCAGGGCCTACTTCACCCCTCCACTTT.

V is TRBV21-1 and J is TRBJ1-1. TRBV21-1 has pseudogene status. CDR3 size: 9 residues. The CDR3 spells CTWGTEAFF. The CDR3 DNA reads TGTACTTGGGGCACTGAAGCTTTCTTT.

This chain links TRBV19 with TRBJ1-6, with D hard to call. V gave up 3 bases and J gave up 9 bases, with 9 bases separating them. CDR3 size: 13 residues. CDR1 LNHDA and CDR2 SQIVND come from the germline V gene (reference sequence). This CDR3 is CASSMTVSSPLHF. For the CDR3, the DNA is TGTGCCAGTAGTATGACGGTTTCTTCACCCCTCCACTTT.

V and J are TRBV28 and TRBJ2-1; D gene unclear. Germline values: CDR1 MDHEN, CDR2 SYDVKM. The CDR3 loop spans 15 amino acids. Trimming removed 5 bases from V and 2 bases from J, with 13 bases in between. CDR3 region: CASSNLANAYNEQFF. The CDR3 DNA reads TGTGCCAGCAGTAACCTGGCGAATGCCTACAATGAGCAGTTCTTC.

The chain employs TRBV30 and TRBJ1-2, with D hard to call. Germline CDR1 is GTSNPN and CDR2 is SVGIG (reference sequence). The CDR3 sequence is 16 residues long. Trimming removed 2 bases from V and 1 base from J, with 17 bases in between. Here the CDR3 DNA reads TGTGCCTGGAGTCCTCCGGTAACCGGATTTAACTATGGCTACACCTTC. This translates into CAWSPPVTGFNYGYTF.

V is TRBV15 and J is TRBJ1-5; no reliable D call. The CDR3 contains 14 residues. V dropped 0 bases and J dropped 5 bases, with 8 bases sitting between them. Germline assignment: CDR1 LNHNV and CDR2 YYDKDF (reference sequence). The CDR3 DNA reads TGTGCCACCAGCAGAGAGAATTGGGATCAGCCCCAGCATTTT. Its translation: CATSRENWDQPQHF. The full variable domain, its missing parts supplied by reference TRBV15 and TRBJ1-5, is DAMVIQNPRYQVTQFGKPVTLSCSQTLNHNVMYWYQQKSSQAPKLLFHYYDKDFNNEADTPDNFQSRRPNTSFCFLDIRSPGLGDTAMYLCATSRENWDQPQHFGDGTRLSIL.

This chain connects TRBV28 to TRBJ1-4; 8 bases line up with TRBD1. The CDR3 length is 18 residues. Germline CDR1 and CDR2: MDHEN and SYDVKM. Trimming removed 3 bases from V and 4 bases from J; junction bases left unmatched: 13. The CDR3 nucleotides read TGTGCCAGCAGTTTTTTATACCTGACAGGGGCCAGTAATGAAAAACTGTTTTTT. Residues: CASSFLYLTGASNEKLFF.

V usage is TRBV5-8 and J usage is TRBJ2-7; D uncertain. From germline, CDR1 is SGHTS and CDR2 YDEGEE. Trimming removed 5 bases from V and 2 bases from J, with 11 bases in between. The CDR3 spans 13 residues. The CDR3 coding sequence is TGTGCCAGCAGTGTAATTCCAACCTACGAGCAGTACTTC. It translates to CASSVIPTYEQYF.

The chain uses TRBV21-1 and TRBJ1-1; the listed D gene, TRBD1, was not tested against the DNA. TRBV21-1 is an annotated pseudogene. The CDR3 totals 17 residues. CDR3 DNA sequence: TGTGCCAGCGTCCTCAGGGATAAGAAGGCTCAGGGCACTGAAGCTTTCTTT. It specifies CASVLRDKKAQGTEAFF.

This clone was seen once. This chain connects TRBV29-1 to TRBJ1-1; the D is unclear. CDR1 and CDR2 (germline): SQVTM, ANQGSEA. CDR3 length: 12 residues. The V gene lost 6 bases and the J gene lost 5 bases, with 13 bases spanning the gap. CDR3 DNA: TGCAGCGTGGTCGGAAGGGAGACTGAAGCTTTCTTT. Amino acid sequence: CSVVGRETEAFF.

The chain has TRBV6-5 and TRBJ2-5; 10 nucleotides align to TRBD1. CDR1 is MNHEY and CDR2 is SVGAGI in the germline V gene. The CDR3 contains 14 residues. V was clipped by 8 bases and J by 5 bases; unmatched bases: 8. CDR3 coding DNA: TGTGCCAGCCGCGACAGGGGGCGCCGGGAGACCCAGTACTTC. Residues: CASRDRGRRETQYF.

This sequence joins TRBV11-2 and TRBJ2-7; TRBD2 agrees at 10 bases. The V gene's germline CDR1 is SGHAT and CDR2 FQNNGV. This CDR3 has 17 amino acids. The J segment lost 2 bases and the V segment lost 1 base, leaving 8 bases of the junction unmatched. This CDR3 is CASSLGGGTSVAYEQYF. The CDR3 coding sequence is TGTGCCAGCAGCTTAGGGGGGGGGACTAGCGTAGCCTACGAGCAGTACTTC.

The chain has TRBV7-3 and TRBJ2-7; 9 bases are shared with TRBD2. Germline values: CDR1 SGHTA, CDR2 FQGTGA. The V and J ends lost 3 bases and 5 bases, in that order; junction bases with no gene match: 8. This CDR3 region has 15 residues. The CDR3 DNA reads TGTGCCAGCAGCTTGGGGACTAGCAGTGCGGACGAGCAGTACTTC. Translating it yields CASSLGTSSADEQYF.

This clone was seen a single time. This rearrangement joins TRBV18 to TRBJ2-7; TRBD1 aligns across 8 bases. CDR3 length equals 16 residues. The V gene's germline CDR1 is KGHSH and CDR2 LQKENI. J lost 0 bases, V lost 6 bases, and 10 bases had no gene match. The CDR3 region has the DNA TGTGCCAGCTCCCTGGGACAGGCCACTCTCTCCTACGAGCAGTACTTC. Amino acids: CASSLGQATLSYEQYF. Based on the CDR3 plus reference TRBV18 and TRBJ2-7, the full variable domain is NAGVMQNPRHLVRRRGQEARLRCSPMKGHSHVYWYRQLPEEGLKFMVYLQKENIIDESGMPKERFSAEFPKEGPSILRIQQVVRGDSAAYFCASSLGQATLSYEQYFGPGTRLTVT.